The present T cell receptor beta chain was sequenced within a study of T cell changes during pregnancy in multiple sclerosis. This CDR3 region has 14 residues. The trim removed 7 bases at V and 5 bases at J, leaving 8 bases unmatched. Per the germline V gene, CDR1 is MNHNY and CDR2 is SVGAGI (reference sequence). This table comes from immunoSEQ multiplex PCR, and its TCRdb copy is limited to in-frame clones, with some not included. The sample carries 81,000 or so clones, roughly nine tenths recorded once. The sample consisted of PBMCs, taken in the first trimester of pregnancy. The chain links TRBV6-6 to TRBJ2-3; TRBD1 agrees at 8 bases. The TCR was taken from a female donor in good health, serving as a control in a pregnancy study. Some clones in this sample may be carry-over from other donors' samples. DNA of the CDR3: TGTGCCAGCACCCCCGGGACAGGTGGAGATACGCAGTATTTT. It is translated as CASTPGTGGDTQYF.